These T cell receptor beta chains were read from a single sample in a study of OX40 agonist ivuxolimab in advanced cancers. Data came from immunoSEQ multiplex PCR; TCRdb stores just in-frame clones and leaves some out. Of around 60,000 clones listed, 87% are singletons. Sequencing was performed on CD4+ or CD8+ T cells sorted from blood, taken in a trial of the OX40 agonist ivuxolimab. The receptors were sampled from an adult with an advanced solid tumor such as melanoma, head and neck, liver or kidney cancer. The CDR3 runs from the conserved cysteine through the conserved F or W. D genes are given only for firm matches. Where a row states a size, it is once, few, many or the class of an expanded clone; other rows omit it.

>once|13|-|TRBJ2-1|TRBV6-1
TGTGCCAGCACGGAGCGGGCCTACAATGAGCAGTTCTTC
CASTERAYNEQFF
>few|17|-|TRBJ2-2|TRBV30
TGTGCCTGGACCGGTACGGCGACTTATCCTAGCCCAGGGGAGCTGTTTTTT
CAWTGTATYPSPGELFF
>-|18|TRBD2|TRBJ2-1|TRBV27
TGTGCCAGCAGTCTCCGCTGGACTAGCGGGAGGGCCTTCAATGAGCAGTTCTTC
CASSLRWTSGRAFNEQFF
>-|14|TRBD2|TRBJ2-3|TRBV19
TGTGCCAGTAGTATAAGCGGGAGACCCGGTACGCAGTATTTT
CASSISGRPGTQYF
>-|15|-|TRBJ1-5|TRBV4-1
TGCGCCAGCAGCCAACAGGGATGGGTTGGTCAGCCCCAGCATTTT
CASSQQGWVGQPQHF
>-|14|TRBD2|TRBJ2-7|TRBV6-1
TGTGCCAGCAACGTAGCGGGAATACCCTACGAGCAGTACTTC
CASNVAGIPYEQYF
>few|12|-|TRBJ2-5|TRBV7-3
TGTGCCAGCAGCTTGGGGGTGGGGACCCAGTACTTC
CASSLGVGTQYF
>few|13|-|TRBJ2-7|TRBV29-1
TGCAGCGTTGAGTTGGGGCCAAGTGGCGAGCAGTACTTC
CSVELGPSGEQYF
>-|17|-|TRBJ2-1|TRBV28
TGTGCCAGCAGTCCCCGGAGGGGGCAGGGGCTCTACAATGAGCAGTTCTTC
CASSPRRGQGLYNEQFF
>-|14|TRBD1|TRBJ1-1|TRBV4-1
TGCGCCAGCAGCACACGACAGGGCAACACTGAAGCTTTCTTT
CASSTRQGNTEAFF
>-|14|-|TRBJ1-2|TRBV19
TGTGCCAGTAGTATAGATGACGGCAACTATGGCTACACCTTC
CASSIDDGNYGYTF
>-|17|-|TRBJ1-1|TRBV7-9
TGTGCCAGCAGCATCCAGGCCCGGGGATGGAGGTGGACTGAAGCTTTCTTT
CASSIQARGWRWTEAFF
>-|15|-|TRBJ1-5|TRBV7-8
TGTGCCAGCAGCGGTTTAGTCAGGGGCAATCAGCCCCAGCATTTT
CASSGLVRGNQPQHF
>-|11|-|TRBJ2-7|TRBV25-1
TGTGCCACCGAGCTTGTCTACGAGCAGTACTTC
CATELVYEQYF
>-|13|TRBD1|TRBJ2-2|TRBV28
TGTGCCAGCAGTTCACAGGGGACCGGGGAGCTGTTTTTT
CASSSQGTGELFF
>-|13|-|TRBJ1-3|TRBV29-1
TGCAGCGTTGAGTCAGGGTTGGGAAACACCATATATTTT
CSVESGLGNTIYF
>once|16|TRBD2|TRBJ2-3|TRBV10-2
TGCGCCAGCGAGGCGGGGGTTCTTTTTAGCACAGATACGCAGTATTTT
CASEAGVLFSTDTQYF
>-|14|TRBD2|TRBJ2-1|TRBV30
TGTGCCTGGTCTTTGGGAGCGGGATACAATGAGCAGTTCTTC
CAWSLGAGYNEQFF
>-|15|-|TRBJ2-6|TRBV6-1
TGTGCCAGCAGTGAACAACTAGCTGGGGCCAACGTCCTGACTTTC
CASSEQLAGANVLTF
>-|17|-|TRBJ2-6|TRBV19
TGTGCCAGTAGTGCTGCCGGGAGTTACTCTGGGGCCAACGTCCTGACTTTC
CASSAAGSYSGANVLTF
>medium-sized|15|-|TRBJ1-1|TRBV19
TGTGCCAGTAGTCTAATACAGGGTGGGAACACTGAAGCTTTCTTT
CASSLIQGGNTEAFF
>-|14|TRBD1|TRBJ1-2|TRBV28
TGTGCCAGCAGGAACAGGGGAGGCCCCTATGGCTACACCTTC
CASRNRGGPYGYTF
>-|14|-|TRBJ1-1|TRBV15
TGTGCCACCAGCAGAGCCTCGATGAACACTGAAGCTTTCTTT
CATSRASMNTEAFF
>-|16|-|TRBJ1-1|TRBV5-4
TGTGCCAGCAGCTTACCCACAGACATCATGAACACTGAAGCTTTCTTT
CASSLPTDIMNTEAFF
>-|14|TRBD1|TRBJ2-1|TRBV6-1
TGTGCCACCACGGATAGAGGGGGCATAGGTGAGCAGTTCTTC
CATTDRGGIGEQFF
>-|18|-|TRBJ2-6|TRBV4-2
TGTGCCAGCAGCCAAGACATTCGCCAGGTCTCTGGGGCCAACGTCCTGACTTTC
CASSQDIRQVSGANVLTF
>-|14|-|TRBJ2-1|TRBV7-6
TGTGCCAGCAGCGTGAGCGGAGCTCACAATGAGCAGTTCTTC
CASSVSGAHNEQFF
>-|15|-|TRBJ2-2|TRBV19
TGTGCCAGTAACGCGGGCAAAACGAACACCGGGGAGCTGTTTTTT
CASNAGKTNTGELFF
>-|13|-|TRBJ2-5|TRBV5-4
TGTGCCAGCAGCCGGACAGAGCAAGAGACCCAGTACTTC
CASSRTEQETQYF
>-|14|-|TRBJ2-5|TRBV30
TGTGCCTGGAGCCGGGTGGGGGCCCAAGAGACCCAGTACTTC
CAWSRVGAQETQYF
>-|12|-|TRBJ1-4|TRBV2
TGTGCCAGCAGGCCTACTAATGAAAAACTGTTTTTT
CASRPTNEKLFF
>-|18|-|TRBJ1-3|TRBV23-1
TGCGCCAGCAGTCAATCGTCCCCCGGACAGAGCTCTGGAAACACCATATATTTT
CASSQSSPGQSSGNTIYF
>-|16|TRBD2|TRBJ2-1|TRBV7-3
TGTGCCAGCAGCTTAATTTCAAGCGGGGGCTACAATGAGCAGTTCTTC
CASSLISSGGYNEQFF
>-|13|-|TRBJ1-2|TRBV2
TGTGCCAGCAGTGAAGACCGGGGTACCGGCTACACCTTC
CASSEDRGTGYTF
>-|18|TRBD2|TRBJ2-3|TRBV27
TGTGCCAGCAGTCCGTCCAGGACTAGCGGGAGTATCGCAGATACGCAGTATTTT
CASSPSRTSGSIADTQYF
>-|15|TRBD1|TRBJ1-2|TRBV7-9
TGTGCCAGCAGCCGAGGGACAGGGGCTAACTATGGCTACACCTTC
CASSRGTGANYGYTF
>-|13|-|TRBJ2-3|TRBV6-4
TGTGCCAGCAGCCCCCCGGGGAAAGATACGCAGTATTTT
CASSPPGKDTQYF
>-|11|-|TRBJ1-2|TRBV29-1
TGCAGCGTTGTTTATCTGGGCGGCTACACCTTC
CSVVYLGGYTF
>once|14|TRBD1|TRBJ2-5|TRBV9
TGTGCCAGCAGCGAACAGGGGGTACAAGAGACCCAGTACTTC
CASSEQGVQETQYF
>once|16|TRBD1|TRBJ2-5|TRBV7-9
TGTGCCAGCAGCTCCGGACAGGGCACCCTCCAAGAGACCCAGTACTTC
CASSSGQGTLQETQYF
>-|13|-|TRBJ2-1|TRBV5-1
TGCGCCAGCAGCAATCTACTAGCAATCGAGCAGTTCTTC
CASSNLLAIEQFF